The clone carrying this T cell receptor (beta chain) was observed a single time. Some clones are missing from TCRdb's copy, which holds only in-frame ones; the method was immunoSEQ multiplex PCR. The sample lists some 110,000 clones, around 90% seen once, with roughly 8% in the top ten. The CDR3 has 14 residues. The V end was cut by 2 bases, the J end by 8 bases, with 12 bases between. CDR1 MNHNY and CDR2 SVGAGI come from the germline V gene (reference sequence). This specimen belongs to a study of blood T cell repertoires in COVID-19. Study context: COVID-19 samples collected from the United States, Italy and Spain covered acute and convalescent phases.

Material for sequencing was peripheral blood. This clonotype was obtained from a human donor in a cohort sampled during active COVID-19. This rearrangement joins TRBV6-6 to TRBJ1-4; tentative D call: TRBD1 (5 bases). CDR3 nucleotide sequence: TGTGCCAGCAGTTACGACAGAGACGGAGAAAAACTGTTTTTT. Translated: CASSYDRDGEKLFF.